The rows below give T cell receptor beta chains drawn from one sample of a study of early T cells in non-severe SARS-CoV-2 infection. A single record per CDR3 protein comes from TCRdb applying MiXCR to the 5' RACE reads. The table includes about 50,000 distinct CDR3 sequences, 6.2% detected once. The sample consisted of whole blood, taken at baseline. Receptors originate from an adult who was a healthcare worker with PCR-confirmed SARS-CoV-2 infection or an uninfected control (not recorded which). The CDR3 runs from the conserved cysteine through the conserved F or W. A D gene is named only where the DNA matches it firmly. Some rows have no size entry. The others give once, few or many, or a class for an expanded clone.

v_call: TRBV20-1; j_call: TRBJ2-3; d_call: TRBD2; clone_size: -; cdr3_aa: CSARTTGTSGIASTDTQYF; cdr3_nt: TGCAGTGCTAGAACTACCGGGACTAGCGGTATAGCTAGCACAGATACGCAGTATTTT
v_call: TRBV24-1; j_call: TRBJ2-2; d_call: -; clone_size: -; cdr3_aa: CATSDIRVNTGELFF; cdr3_nt: TGTGCCACCAGTGATATACGGGTAAACACCGGGGAGCTGTTTTTT
v_call: TRBV5-1; j_call: TRBJ2-1; d_call: TRBD1; clone_size: -; cdr3_aa: CASRSDRAFYNEQFF; cdr3_nt: TGCGCCAGCAGATCGGACAGGGCCTTTTACAATGAGCAGTTCTTC
v_call: TRBV4-3; j_call: TRBJ2-6; d_call: -; clone_size: many; cdr3_aa: CASSQEAGPNVLTF; cdr3_nt: TGCGCCAGCAGCCAAGAGGCAGGGCCCAACGTCCTGACTTTC
v_call: TRBV9; j_call: TRBJ1-6; d_call: TRBD1; clone_size: few; cdr3_aa: CASSARQGNSPLHF; cdr3_nt: TGTGCCAGCAGCGCACGACAGGGAAATTCACCCCTCCACTTT
v_call: TRBV3-1; j_call: TRBJ2-7; d_call: TRBD2; clone_size: -; cdr3_aa: CASTQRLAGPYEQYF; cdr3_nt: TGTGCCAGCACCCAGAGACTAGCGGGACCCTACGAGCAGTACTTC
v_call: TRBV7-3; j_call: TRBJ2-2; d_call: -; clone_size: many; cdr3_aa: CASSLIAGTGELFF; cdr3_nt: TGTGCCAGCAGCTTAATAGCCGGCACCGGGGAGCTGTTTTTT
v_call: TRBV7-9; j_call: TRBJ2-5; d_call: TRBD1; clone_size: many; cdr3_aa: CASSLVGQREETQYF; cdr3_nt: TGTGCCAGCAGCTTAGTGGGACAGAGGGAAGAGACCCAGTACTTC
v_call: TRBV6-4; j_call: TRBJ2-3; d_call: -; clone_size: -; cdr3_aa: CASSDPSAADTQYF; cdr3_nt: TGTGCCAGCAGTGACCCAAGCGCTGCAGATACGCAGTATTTT
v_call: TRBV20-1; j_call: TRBJ1-1; d_call: -; clone_size: few; cdr3_aa: CSAMQTNTEAFF; cdr3_nt: TGCAGTGCTATGCAGACGAACACTGAAGCTTTCTTT
v_call: TRBV5-6; j_call: TRBJ2-1; d_call: -; clone_size: many; cdr3_aa: CASGSRGRNEQFF; cdr3_nt: TGTGCCAGCGGTTCTCGAGGGCGGAATGAGCAGTTCTTC
v_call: TRBV28; j_call: TRBJ1-2; d_call: TRBD1; clone_size: many; cdr3_aa: CASSLYRGEVYGYTF; cdr3_nt: TGTGCCAGCAGTTTATACAGGGGGGAAGTCTATGGCTACACCTTC
v_call: TRBV5-1; j_call: TRBJ2-3; d_call: -; clone_size: many; cdr3_aa: CASSLVIAVSTDTQYF; cdr3_nt: TGCGCCAGCAGCTTGGTGATAGCTGTTAGCACAGATACGCAGTATTTT
v_call: TRBV9; j_call: TRBJ2-7; d_call: -; clone_size: few; cdr3_aa: CASSVAARAGEQYF; cdr3_nt: TGTGCCAGCAGCGTAGCAGCCAGAGCAGGGGAGCAGTACTTC
v_call: TRBV7-6; j_call: TRBJ2-7; d_call: TRBD2; clone_size: few; cdr3_aa: CASSLELAGEQYF; cdr3_nt: TGTGCCAGCAGCTTAGAACTAGCGGGAGAGCAGTACTTC
v_call: TRBV27; j_call: TRBJ1-2; d_call: -; clone_size: few; cdr3_aa: CASSLVIGYGYTF; cdr3_nt: TGTGCCAGCAGTTTAGTAATTGGATATGGCTACACCTTC
v_call: TRBV5-6; j_call: TRBJ2-2; d_call: TRBD1; clone_size: -; cdr3_aa: CASSHRDRGTGELFF; cdr3_nt: TGTGCCAGCAGCCACCGGGACAGGGGAACCGGGGAGCTGTTTTTT
v_call: TRBV12-5; j_call: TRBJ2-7; d_call: TRBD1; clone_size: few; cdr3_aa: CASGLEPGGEQYF; cdr3_nt: TGTGCTAGTGGTTTGGAGCCAGGGGGCGAGCAGTACTTC
v_call: TRBV20-1; j_call: TRBJ2-1; d_call: TRBD2; clone_size: few; cdr3_aa: CSATGRAGYNEQFF; cdr3_nt: TGCAGTGCTACCGGGAGGGCAGGCTACAATGAGCAGTTCTTC
v_call: TRBV7-8; j_call: TRBJ2-7; d_call: TRBD2; clone_size: -; cdr3_aa: CASSLGLAVYEQYF; cdr3_nt: TGTGCCAGCAGCCTGGGACTAGCGGTATACGAGCAGTACTTC
v_call: TRBV7-2; j_call: TRBJ1-2; d_call: -; clone_size: few; cdr3_aa: CASTYDGGTGRGYTF; cdr3_nt: TGTGCCAGCACCTACGACGGGGGAACAGGGAGAGGCTACACCTTC
v_call: TRBV7-9; j_call: TRBJ2-7; d_call: -; clone_size: few; cdr3_aa: CASSPYDRPYEQYF; cdr3_nt: TGTGCCAGCAGCCCGTACGACAGACCCTACGAGCAGTACTTC
v_call: TRBV5-6; j_call: TRBJ2-5; d_call: -; clone_size: few; cdr3_aa: CASSLWGYQETQYF; cdr3_nt: TGTGCCAGCAGCTTGTGGGGGTACCAAGAGACCCAGTACTTC
v_call: TRBV6-1; j_call: TRBJ2-7; d_call: -; clone_size: -; cdr3_aa: CASSERDGYEQYF; cdr3_nt: TGTGCCAGCAGTGAGAGGGACGGGTACGAGCAGTACTTC
v_call: TRBV28; j_call: TRBJ2-3; d_call: -; clone_size: many; cdr3_aa: CASSLLRSALDTQYF; cdr3_nt: TGTGCCAGCAGTTTATTAAGGAGCGCGTTAGATACGCAGTATTTT
v_call: TRBV11-2; j_call: TRBJ1-6; d_call: TRBD1; clone_size: many; cdr3_aa: CASSLMKNRDRYNSPLHF; cdr3_nt: TGTGCCAGCAGCTTAATGAAGAATCGGGACAGATATAATTCACCCCTCCACTTT
v_call: TRBV19; j_call: TRBJ2-1; d_call: TRBD1; clone_size: -; cdr3_aa: CASSPDRGRAEQFF; cdr3_nt: TGTGCCAGTAGTCCAGACAGGGGGCGGGCTGAGCAGTTCTTC
v_call: TRBV20-1; j_call: TRBJ2-1; d_call: TRBD2; clone_size: many; cdr3_aa: CSASLAGVNNEQFF; cdr3_nt: TGCAGTGCTAGCCTAGCGGGAGTAAACAATGAGCAGTTCTTC
v_call: TRBV11-3; j_call: TRBJ2-2; d_call: -; clone_size: few; cdr3_aa: CASSFASRNTGELFF; cdr3_nt: TGTGCCAGCAGTTTCGCTAGCAGGAACACCGGGGAGCTGTTTTTT
v_call: TRBV24-1; j_call: TRBJ2-1; d_call: TRBD2; clone_size: many; cdr3_aa: CATSDSLTTSGITNEQFF; cdr3_nt: TGTGCCACCAGTGATTCCCTAACCACTAGCGGGATAACGAATGAGCAGTTCTTC
v_call: TRBV12-3/TRBV12-4; j_call: TRBJ1-2; d_call: -; clone_size: medium-sized; cdr3_aa: CASSPSRGGRYTF; cdr3_nt: TGTGCCAGCAGTCCCTCACGAGGAGGACGCTACACCTTC
v_call: TRBV28; j_call: TRBJ1-5; d_call: -; clone_size: many; cdr3_aa: CASSLLGLRRQQPQHF; cdr3_nt: TGTGCCAGCAGTTTACTTGGCCTCCGGAGGCAACAGCCCCAGCATTTT
v_call: TRBV9; j_call: TRBJ2-2; d_call: -; clone_size: many; cdr3_aa: CASSPLSADGELFF; cdr3_nt: TGTGCCAGCAGCCCCCTTAGCGCGGACGGGGAGCTGTTTTTT
v_call: TRBV10-2; j_call: TRBJ2-7; d_call: -; clone_size: many; cdr3_aa: CASTGISYEQYF; cdr3_nt: TGCGCCAGTACGGGGATTTCCTACGAGCAGTACTTC
v_call: TRBV20-1; j_call: TRBJ2-7; d_call: -; clone_size: few; cdr3_aa: CSARERGGLRTYEQYF; cdr3_nt: TGCAGTGCTAGAGAGCGCGGAGGACTTAGGACCTACGAGCAGTACTTC
v_call: TRBV24-1; j_call: TRBJ2-1; d_call: TRBD2; clone_size: -; cdr3_aa: CATSDSGLAGGGYEQFF; cdr3_nt: TGTGCCACCAGTGATTCGGGACTAGCGGGAGGCGGGTATGAGCAGTTCTTC
v_call: TRBV10-3; j_call: TRBJ2-3; d_call: -; clone_size: many; cdr3_aa: CAISQEGDMTDTQYF; cdr3_nt: TGTGCCATCAGCCAGGAGGGGGATATGACAGATACGCAGTATTTT
v_call: TRBV12-3/TRBV12-4; j_call: TRBJ1-2; d_call: TRBD1; clone_size: many; cdr3_aa: CASTKQLGTGNYGYTF; cdr3_nt: TGTGCCAGCACCAAGCAACTCGGGACAGGAAACTATGGCTACACCTTC
v_call: TRBV4-3; j_call: TRBJ2-7; d_call: -; clone_size: many; cdr3_aa: CASSQDRKEQYF; cdr3_nt: TGCGCCAGCAGCCAAGATCGGAAGGAGCAGTACTTC
v_call: TRBV6-4; j_call: TRBJ1-1; d_call: -; clone_size: -; cdr3_aa: CATSGVRDTEAFF; cdr3_nt: TGTGCCACCAGTGGCGTCAGGGACACTGAAGCTTTCTTT
v_call: TRBV9; j_call: TRBJ2-7; d_call: -; clone_size: -; cdr3_aa: CASSIDGSPNREQYF; cdr3_nt: TGTGCCAGCAGCATAGATGGGAGTCCGAATCGGGAGCAGTACTTC
v_call: TRBV6-6; j_call: TRBJ2-3; d_call: TRBD2; clone_size: -; cdr3_aa: CASRPSGSDTQYF; cdr3_nt: TGTGCCAGCAGACCTAGCGGGAGTGATACGCAGTATTTT
v_call: TRBV18; j_call: TRBJ2-7; d_call: -; clone_size: -; cdr3_aa: CASSSPISGRTYEQYF; cdr3_nt: TGTGCCAGCTCATCACCCATCTCCGGACGGACCTACGAGCAGTACTTC
v_call: TRBV27; j_call: TRBJ2-2; d_call: TRBD1; clone_size: many; cdr3_aa: CATQTGSGGELFF; cdr3_nt: TGTGCCACCCAGACAGGGTCGGGCGGGGAGCTGTTTTTT
v_call: TRBV6-2/TRBV6-3; j_call: TRBJ2-1; d_call: TRBD2; clone_size: many; cdr3_aa: CASSYSRGLAGSENEQFF; cdr3_nt: TGTGCCAGCAGTTACTCCCGTGGACTAGCGGGATCCGAGAATGAGCAGTTCTTC
v_call: TRBV28; j_call: TRBJ1-1; d_call: TRBD1; clone_size: many; cdr3_aa: CASRPRDRGYEAFF; cdr3_nt: TGTGCCAGCAGACCGCGGGACAGGGGGTATGAAGCTTTCTTT
v_call: TRBV10-3; j_call: TRBJ1-1; d_call: -; clone_size: many; cdr3_aa: CAISEPLGEEAFF; cdr3_nt: TGTGCCATCAGTGAGCCACTTGGAGAAGAAGCTTTCTTT
v_call: TRBV19; j_call: TRBJ2-7; d_call: -; clone_size: -; cdr3_aa: CASTSSGTTSYEQYF; cdr3_nt: TGTGCCAGTACCTCTTCGGGGACAACATCCTACGAGCAGTACTTC
v_call: TRBV7-8; j_call: TRBJ1-1; d_call: TRBD1; clone_size: many; cdr3_aa: CASSFPTGSMNTEAFF; cdr3_nt: TGTGCCAGCAGCTTTCCGACAGGGTCCATGAACACTGAAGCTTTCTTT
v_call: TRBV24-1; j_call: TRBJ2-7; d_call: -; clone_size: -; cdr3_aa: CATSGTEGYYEQYF; cdr3_nt: TGTGCCACCAGTGGGACAGAGGGATACTACGAGCAGTACTTC
v_call: TRBV6-2/TRBV6-3; j_call: TRBJ2-2; d_call: TRBD1; clone_size: many; cdr3_aa: CASIGSGQGARNTGELFF; cdr3_nt: TGTGCCAGCATTGGGAGTGGACAGGGGGCGAGGAACACCGGGGAGCTGTTTTTT
v_call: TRBV3-1; j_call: TRBJ1-5; d_call: -; clone_size: few; cdr3_aa: CASSWGSNQPQHF; cdr3_nt: TGTGCCAGCAGTTGGGGGAGCAATCAGCCCCAGCATTTT
v_call: TRBV10-2; j_call: TRBJ2-3; d_call: -; clone_size: -; cdr3_aa: CASGDLTDTQYF; cdr3_nt: TGCGCCAGCGGGGACCTCACAGATACGCAGTATTTT
v_call: TRBV5-4; j_call: TRBJ2-3; d_call: -; clone_size: few; cdr3_aa: CASSQESQFTDTQYF; cdr3_nt: TGTGCCAGCTCCCAGGAGAGTCAATTCACAGATACGCAGTATTTT
v_call: TRBV19; j_call: TRBJ2-1; d_call: TRBD1; clone_size: few; cdr3_aa: CASNRQGASPSEQFF; cdr3_nt: TGTGCCAGTAACCGACAGGGGGCTAGCCCGAGTGAGCAGTTCTTC
v_call: TRBV20-1; j_call: TRBJ2-2; d_call: -; clone_size: many; cdr3_aa: CSAALGPGELFF; cdr3_nt: TGCAGTGCGGCCCTGGGGCCCGGGGAGCTGTTTTTT
v_call: TRBV5-1; j_call: TRBJ2-2; d_call: TRBD2; clone_size: few; cdr3_aa: CASRKGLASPGELFF; cdr3_nt: TGCGCCAGCAGAAAAGGACTAGCGAGTCCCGGGGAGCTGTTTTTT